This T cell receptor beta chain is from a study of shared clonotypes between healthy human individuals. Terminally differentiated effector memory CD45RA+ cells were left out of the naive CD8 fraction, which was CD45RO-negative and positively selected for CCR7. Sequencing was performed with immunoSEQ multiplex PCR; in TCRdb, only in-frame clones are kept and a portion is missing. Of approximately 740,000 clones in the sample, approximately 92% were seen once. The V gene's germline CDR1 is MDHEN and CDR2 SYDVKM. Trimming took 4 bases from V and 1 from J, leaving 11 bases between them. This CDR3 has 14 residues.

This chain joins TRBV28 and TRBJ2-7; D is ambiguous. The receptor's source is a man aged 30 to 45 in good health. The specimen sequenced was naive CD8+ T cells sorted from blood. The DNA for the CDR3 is TGTGCCAGCAGTTCCTTGGACCAATCCTACGAGCAGTACTTC. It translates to CASSSLDQSYEQYF.